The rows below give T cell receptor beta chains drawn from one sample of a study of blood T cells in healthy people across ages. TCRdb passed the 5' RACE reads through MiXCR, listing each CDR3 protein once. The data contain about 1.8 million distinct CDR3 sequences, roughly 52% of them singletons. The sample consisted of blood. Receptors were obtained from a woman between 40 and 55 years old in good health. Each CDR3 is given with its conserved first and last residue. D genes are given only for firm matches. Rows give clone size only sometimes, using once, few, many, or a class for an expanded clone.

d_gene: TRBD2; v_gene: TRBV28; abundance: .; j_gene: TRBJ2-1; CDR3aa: CASSAERGAYNEQFF; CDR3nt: TGTGCCAGCAGCGCGGAGCGGGGGGCCTACAATGAGCAGTTCTTC
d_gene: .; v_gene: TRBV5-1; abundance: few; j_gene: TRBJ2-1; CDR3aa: CASSRLGGDYNEQFF; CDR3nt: TGCGCCAGCAGTCGTTTAGGGGGGGACTACAATGAGCAGTTCTTC
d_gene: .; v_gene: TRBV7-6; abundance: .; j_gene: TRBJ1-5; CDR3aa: CASSLAAGDRNQPQHF; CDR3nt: TGTGCCAGCAGCTTAGCGGCAGGGGATCGCAATCAGCCCCAGCATTTT
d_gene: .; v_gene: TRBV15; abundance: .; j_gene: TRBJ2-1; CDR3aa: CATSREGGGLPLETQFF; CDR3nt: TGTGCCACCAGCAGAGAGGGTGGGGGACTTCCCCTCGAGACCCAGTTCTTC
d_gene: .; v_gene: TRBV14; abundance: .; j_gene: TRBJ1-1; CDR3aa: CASSPQGYSAFF; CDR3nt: TGTGCCAGCAGCCCCCAAGGGTATTCAGCTTTCTTT
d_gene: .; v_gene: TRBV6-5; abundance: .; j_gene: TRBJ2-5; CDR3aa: CASSDGAAQETQYF; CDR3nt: TGTGCCAGCAGTGACGGGGCGGCACAAGAGACCCAGTACTTC
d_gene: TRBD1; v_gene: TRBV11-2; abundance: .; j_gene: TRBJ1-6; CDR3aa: CASSNGIRSDRGRFSNSPLHF; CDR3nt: TGTGCCAGCAGCAATGGGATTAGATCAGACAGGGGGCGCTTCTCTAATTCACCCCTCCACTTT
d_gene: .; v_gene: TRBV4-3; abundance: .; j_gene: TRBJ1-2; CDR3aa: CASSQDGSTVDTAVYGYTF; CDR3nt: TGCGCCAGCAGCCAAGATGGAAGTACGGTCGACACCGCCGTTTATGGCTACACCTTC
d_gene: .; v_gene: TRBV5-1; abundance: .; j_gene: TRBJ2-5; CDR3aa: CASSSLEKETQYF; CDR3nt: TGCGCCAGCAGCTCCCTAGAGAAAGAGACCCAGTACTTC
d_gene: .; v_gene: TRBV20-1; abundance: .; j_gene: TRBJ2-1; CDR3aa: CSAPGRSGLYNEQFF; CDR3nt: TGCAGTGCTCCCGGGAGAAGCGGACTCTACAATGAGCAGTTCTTC
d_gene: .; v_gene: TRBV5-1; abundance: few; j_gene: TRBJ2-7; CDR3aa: CASSQTDEQYF; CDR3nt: TGCGCCAGCAGCCAGACAGACGAGCAGTACTTC
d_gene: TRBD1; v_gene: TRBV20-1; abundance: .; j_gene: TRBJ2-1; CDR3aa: CSAGIPGQSYNEQFF; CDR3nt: TGCAGTGCTGGTATACCGGGACAGTCCTACAATGAGCAGTTCTTC
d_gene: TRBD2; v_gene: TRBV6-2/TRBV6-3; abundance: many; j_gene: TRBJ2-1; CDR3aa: CASRVAGGNNEQFF; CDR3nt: TGTGCCAGCAGGGTAGCGGGGGGCAACAATGAGCAGTTCTTC
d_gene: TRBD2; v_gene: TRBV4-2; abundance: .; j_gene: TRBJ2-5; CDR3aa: CASSQEASGQETQYF; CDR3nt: TGTGCCAGCAGCCAAGAGGCTAGCGGACAAGAGACCCAGTACTTC
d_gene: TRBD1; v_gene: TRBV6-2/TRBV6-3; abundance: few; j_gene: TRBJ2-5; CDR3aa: CASSYRGQGRGTQYF; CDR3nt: TGTGCCAGCAGTTACCGAGGACAGGGGCGCGGGACCCAGTACTTC
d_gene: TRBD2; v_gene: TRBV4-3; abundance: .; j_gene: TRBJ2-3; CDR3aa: CASSQAASGVADTQYF; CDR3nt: TGCGCCAGCAGCCAAGCGGCTAGCGGAGTTGCAGATACGCAGTATTTT
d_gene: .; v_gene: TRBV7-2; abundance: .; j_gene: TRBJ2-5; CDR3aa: CASSLEPAVGETQYF; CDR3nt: TGTGCCAGCAGCTTAGAACCGGCGGTCGGGGAGACCCAGTACTTC
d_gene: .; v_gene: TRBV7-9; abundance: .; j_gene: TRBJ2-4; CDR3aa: CASSHPGHNPNIQYF; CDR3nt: TGTGCCAGCAGCCACCCGGGCCACAACCCTAACATTCAGTACTTC
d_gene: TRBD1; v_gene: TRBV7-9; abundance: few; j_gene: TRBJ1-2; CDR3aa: CASSSPGQVYGYTF; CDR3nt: TGTGCCAGCAGCTCGCCGGGACAGGTCTATGGCTACACCTTC
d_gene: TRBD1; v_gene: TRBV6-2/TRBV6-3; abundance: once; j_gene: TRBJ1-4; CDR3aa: CASSSGQGAMRNEKLFF; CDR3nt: TGTGCCAGCAGTTCGGGACAGGGGGCGATGCGGAATGAAAAACTGTTTTTT